Listed below are T cell receptor beta chains from one sample, sequenced in a study of CD8 T cells in acute hepatitis C reinfection. Assay: immunoSEQ multiplex PCR; the TCRdb copy retains only in-frame clones and omits some. The sample lists 30,000 to 40,000 clones; 70% to 90% were seen once. Sequencing was performed on naive CD8+ T cells from PBMCs. These receptors all stem from a woman between 18 and 29 years old who spontaneously cleared hepatitis C infection. Each CDR3 is given with its conserved first and last residue. Clone size appears in some rows only: once, few, many, or a class for an expanded clone.

J,size,V,CDR3
TRBJ2-7,once,TRBV7-9,CASSQAYEQYF
TRBJ1-5,-,TRBV19,CASSIWTDNSNQPQHF
TRBJ1-4,once,TRBV27,CASSSSLWDSFNEKLFF
TRBJ1-1,-,TRBV27,CASSLVENTEAFF
TRBJ2-7,-,TRBV5-4,CASSLWDGYEQYF
TRBJ1-4,medium-sized,TRBV7-9,CASSPRVSNEKLFF
TRBJ2-3,-,TRBV7-6,CASSSGPGLPTDTQYF
TRBJ2-5,-,TRBV7-6,CASSSTPRETQYF
TRBJ2-2,-,TRBV13,CASSPRTGVVGELFF
TRBJ2-2,-,TRBV29-1,CSVILERDNTGELFF
TRBJ2-1,-,TRBV7-6,CASSLATLLTGYNEQFF
TRBJ2-7,-,TRBV19,CASSMGRGFYEQYF
TRBJ2-1,-,TRBV9,CASSVGGESNEQFF
TRBJ2-5,-,TRBV28,CASSSVGGETQYF
TRBJ2-3,-,TRBV27,CASSLADTQYF
TRBJ2-2,-,TRBV7-9,CASRYPGTMSGELFF
TRBJ2-7,few,TRBV7-9,CASSYLTSGPPYEQYF
TRBJ2-5,-,TRBV14,CASSPGGTQYF
TRBJ2-5,-,TRBV11-1,CASSLNPGLSKETQYF
TRBJ2-3,-,TRBV29-1,CSVEIGEAGSGAQYF
TRBJ1-5,-,TRBV27,CASSLAGGNQPQHF
TRBJ2-7,few,TRBV7-8,CASLGTRSYEQYF
TRBJ1-2,-,TRBV7-6,CASSLNPTGNYGYTF
TRBJ2-1,-,TRBV5-1,CASSSQNEQFF
TRBJ2-7,once,TRBV10-3,CAIGTGIDEQYF
TRBJ1-5,few,TRBV15,CATSRGRDSNQPQHF
TRBJ1-1,-,TRBV18,CASSPLTEQVFGTEAFF
TRBJ1-1,-,TRBV15,CATSRRGQRKSRDTEAFF
TRBJ1-1,-,TRBV6-5,CASSPVTGNTEAFF
TRBJ2-7,-,TRBV14,CASSPGGAYEQYF
TRBJ2-2,-,TRBV9,CASSVVGSGELFF
TRBJ1-4,-,TRBV15,CATSRVADPNEKLFF
TRBJ1-1,-,TRBV5-8,CAGSTAFF
TRBJ2-1,-,TRBV7-9,CASGGLAEQEFF
TRBJ1-2,-,TRBV6-5,CAIRSTHANYGYTF
TRBJ1-2,-,TRBV7-9,CASSFLAGGSYTF
TRBJ2-4,-,TRBV2,CASSGRVLAKNIQYF
TRBJ2-1,-,TRBV9,CASSGTSSYNEQFF
TRBJ2-7,-,TRBV6-1,CASKGEAYEQYF
TRBJ2-1,-,TRBV7-3,CASSQYGTSRYNEQFF
TRBJ2-2,-,TRBV7-6,CASSPLAGGFTGELFF
TRBJ1-1,-,TRBV7-9,CASSLSDQRYTEAFF
TRBJ1-5,-,TRBV21-1,CASTKKGGVGSVYSNQPQHF
TRBJ1-4,-,TRBV4-1,CASSHIYGPVDEKLFF
TRBJ2-3,once,TRBV4-1,CASIGSDTQYF
TRBJ2-3,-,TRBV19,CASSIVLGHTDTQYF
TRBJ2-5,-,TRBV7-6,CASSLGSGQETQYF
TRBJ1-4,-,TRBV19,CASSPEGQATNEKLFF
TRBJ1-5,-,TRBV9,CASSVGFGNQPQHF
TRBJ2-3,-,TRBV27,CASSLSTRASTDTQYF
TRBJ1-1,-,TRBV4-2,CASSTRRANTEAFF
TRBJ1-2,-,TRBV4-1,CASSQGKILSGGGYGYTF
TRBJ1-5,-,TRBV5-1,CASSPGAGQPQHF
TRBJ2-7,once,TRBV6-1,CASLSLHGREQYF
TRBJ1-2,-,TRBV11-2,CASSEEPHSTYGYTF
TRBJ2-5,-,TRBV6-6,CASSYLGRKYQETQYF
TRBJ1-5,-,TRBV6-5,CASSTGGQPQHF